The 16 T cell receptor beta chains presented below share a single source sample, sequenced in a study of T cell responses to AZD1222 COVID-19 vaccine. Assay used: immunoSEQ multiplex PCR; TCRdb lists only in-frame clones, some missing. The table lists about 46,000 clones, roughly 89% of them singletons. Here the sequenced sample was peripheral blood, taken 28 days after the second AZD1222 dose. The origin of the receptors is an adult who received the AZD1222 COVID-19 vaccine.

This CDR3 is CASRYQIQGNEAFF. CDR3 DNA: TGTGCCAGCAGGTATCAAATACAGGGGAATGAAGCTTTCTTT. This chain joins TRBV6-5 and TRBJ1-1; 7 nucleotides match TRBD1. The CDR3 length is 14 residues. V lost 6 bases and J lost 7; bases outside the gene matches: 11. From germline, CDR1 is MNHEY and CDR2 SVGAGI.

V and J are TRBV28 and TRBJ2-1; 14 positions match TRBD2. CDR1 is MDHEN and CDR2 is SYDVKM in the germline V gene. The CDR3 has 19 residues. V lost 6 bases to trimming and J lost 5 bases; unmatched junction nucleotides: 15. CDR3 nucleotide sequence: TGTGCCAGCAGCTTAGGGGTATTTCGGACTAGCGGGAGGAACAATGAGCAGTTCTTC. This encodes CASSLGVFRTSGRNNEQFF.

CDR3 DNA: TGTGCCAGCAGCGACAGCGGGAGGGCCCTTTTTGATGAGCAGTTCTTC. It is translated as CASSDSGRALFDEQFF. The chain recombines TRBV9 with TRBJ2-1; 10 bases align to TRBD2. The CDR3 is made up of 16 amino acids. CDR1 and CDR2 (germline): SGDLS, YYNGEE. Germline trimming cut 3 bases from V and 8 bases from J; bases unmatched to any gene: 11. Full variable domain (rest looked up from reference TRBV9 and TRBJ2-1): DSGVTQTPKHLITATGQRVTLRCSPRSGDLSVYWYQQSLDQGLQFLIQYYNGEERAKGNILERFSAQQFPDLHSELNLSSLELGDSALYFCASSDSGRALFDEQFFGPGTRLTVL.

DNA for the CDR3: TGTGCCAGCAAATCTGACGGATCCTTTGGGCAGCCCCAGCATTTT. It yields the protein CASKSDGSFGQPQHF. The genes are TRBV2 and TRBJ1-5; D is unclear. Germline CDR1 and CDR2: SNHLY and FYNNEI. Trimming left V 7 bases short and J 7 bases short, with 20 bases between. The CDR3 is made up of 15 amino acids.

V usage is TRBV13 and J usage is TRBJ2-7; TRBD2 is a possible D gene (5 bases). The germline V and J ends were trimmed by 1 base and 5 bases, with 15 bases remaining between them. The length of the CDR3 is 15 residues. Germline CDR1 reads PRHDT; CDR2 reads FYEKMQ (reference sequence). The CDR3, as DNA: TGTGCCAGCAGCTTAGAGTGGACTCGCGCAGACGAGCAGTACTTC. Translation gives CASSLEWTRADEQYF. The full variable domain, completed using reference TRBV13 and TRBJ2-7, is AAGVIQSPRHLIKEKRETATLKCYPIPRHDTVYWYQQGPGQDPQFLISFYEKMQSDKGSIPDRFSAQQFSDYHSELNMSSLELGDSALYFCASSLEWTRADEQYFGPGTRLTVT.

The chain recombines TRBV7-9 with TRBJ2-2; the D is unclear. V lost 6 bases to trimming and J lost 0 bases, with 8 bases between them. The CDR3 loop spans 14 amino acids. Germline V gene data show CDR1 as SEHNR and CDR2 as FQNEAQ (reference sequence). CDR3 bases: TGTGCCAGCAGGACCAGCGCGAACACCGGGGAGCTGTTTTTT. Protein: CASRTSANTGELFF.

The chain links TRBV7-9 to TRBJ1-5; 7 bases are shared with TRBD1. J gave up 8 bases and V 4 bases, and 8 bases lay outside the gene matches. CDR1 and CDR2 (germline): SEHNR, FQNEAQ (reference sequence). The CDR3 loop spans 14 amino acids. CDR3 nucleotides: TGTGCCAGCAGCTCGGGACAGTCCATTGAGCCCCAGCATTTT. Translating gives CASSSGQSIEPQHF.

The chain links TRBV5-1 to TRBJ1-5, with TRBD1 matching over 10 bases. The germline V gene has CDR1 SGHRS and CDR2 YFSETQ. Germline trimming cut 4 bases from V and 3 bases from J; bases unmatched to any gene: 4. The CDR3 spans 15 residues. CDR3 in DNA: TGCGCCAGCAGCGAGGGACAGGGGCTCAATCAGCCCCAGCATTTT. Translated, it gives CASSEGQGLNQPQHF.

The chain recombines TRBV7-8 with TRBJ2-7; no definite D call. Germline V lookup: CDR1 SGHVS, CDR2 FQNEAQ. The CDR3 has 15 amino acids. Trimming pared 0 bases from V and 4 bases from J, leaving 13 bases between. The CDR3 DNA reads as TGTGCCAGCAGCTTAGCCCTCCTACCGTGGTACGAGCAGTACTTC. Protein product: CASSLALLPWYEQYF.

V is TRBV6-5 and J is TRBJ2-2; either TRBD1 or TRBD2 may supply D (5 bases each). The CDR3 consists of 13 residues. V was pared by 7 bases and J by 6 bases, with 12 bases between. CDR1 MNHEY and CDR2 SVGAGI come from the germline V gene. DNA for the CDR3: TGTGCCAGCAATAGGGGAGAGGCCGGGGAGCTGTTTTTT. It yields the protein CASNRGEAGELFF.

The CDR3 nucleotides read TGCGCCAGCAGTGAGTCAAGGACAGAGGATGGAAACACCATATATTTT. This encodes CASSESRTEDGNTIYF. This rearrangement joins TRBV10-2 to TRBJ1-3, with TRBD1 as a possible D gene (6 bases). The CDR3 spans 16 residues. V lost 0 bases and J lost 3, with 12 bases in between. From germline, CDR1 is WSHSY and CDR2 SAAADI.

This chain links TRBV6-2 or TRBV6-3 with TRBJ1-1; a weak D match, TRBD1 (6 bases). CDR3 length: 16 amino acids. CDR1 is MNHEY, CDR2 SVGEGT, per germline. V was trimmed by 6 bases and J by 1 base, leaving 18 bases between them. CDR3 nucleotide sequence: TGTGCCAGCAGCCGGTGGGGGCCACTTTCGAACACTGAAGCTTTCTTT. This encodes CASSRWGPLSNTEAFF.

The rearrangement uses TRBV19 and TRBJ2-2; TRBD2 matches 10 bases. The CDR3 extends over 16 amino acids. CDR1 and CDR2 from the germline V gene are LNHDA and SQIVND (reference sequence). The V segment lost 7 bases and the J segment 6 bases; nucleotides outside the gene matches: 11. In DNA form, the CDR3 reads TGTGCCAGTACCCCCCTTTTGAGCGGGAGGGCCGGGGAGCTGTTTTTT. It translates to CASTPLLSGRAGELFF.

The chain is built from TRBV11-2 and TRBJ1-4, with a tentative D call TRBD1 (5 bases). Germline assignment: CDR1 SGHAT and CDR2 FQNNGV. V dropped 4 bases and J dropped 2 bases, with 11 bases sitting between them. The CDR3 contains 15 residues. The CDR3 sequence is CASSWDRGTNEKLFF. DNA for the CDR3: TGTGCCAGCAGCTGGGATAGGGGTACTAATGAAAAACTGTTTTTT.

This clone was observed a single time. The genes are TRBV5-1 and TRBJ1-6, with D possibly being TRBD1 (5 bases). Germline assignment: CDR1 SGHRS and CDR2 YFSETQ. Trimming took off 4 bases at V and 8 bases at J, with 19 bases between the two ends. CDR3 size: 16 residues. CDR3 sequence (DNA): TGCGCCAGCAGCCTCCTACCGGGACTTGTTTATTCACCCCTCCACTTT. It translates to CASSLLPGLVYSPLHF. Drawing the rest from reference TRBV5-1 and TRBJ1-6, the complete variable domain is KAGVTQTPRYLIKTRGQQVTLSCSPISGHRSVSWYQQTPGQGLQFLFEYFSETQRNKGNFPGRFSGRQFSNSRSEMNVSTLELGDSALYLCASSLLPGLVYSPLHFGNGTRLTVT.

The chain combines TRBV11-1 with TRBJ1-1; no clear D gene. V lost 3 bases and J 5 bases, leaving 4 bases between the germline ends. Germline CDR1 and CDR2: SGHAT and FQDESV (reference sequence). This CDR3 is built from 11 residues. This chain's CDR3 is CASSFGTEAFF. In DNA form, the CDR3 reads TGTGCCAGCAGCTTCGGTACTGAAGCTTTCTTT.